These 31 T cell receptor beta chains share one sample of origin, sequenced in a study of shared clonotypes between healthy human individuals. The data were produced by immunoSEQ multiplex PCR, yet TCRdb's version contains in-frame clones alone and is incomplete. The profile shows fewer than 850,000 clones, about 96% of them singletons. Terminally differentiated effector memory CD45RA+ cells were left out of the naive CD8 fraction, which was CD45RO-negative and positively selected for CCR7. Material: naive CD8+ T cells sorted from blood. The receptor set was obtained from a man aged 25-45 years in good health.

This clone was seen more than once but under ten times. The chain combines TRBV14 with TRBJ1-3; D not resolved. Trimming took off 4 bases at V and 5 bases at J, with 9 bases between the two ends. This CDR3 spans 13 amino acids. Germline loops: CDR1 SGHDN, CDR2 FVKESK. The CDR3 nucleotides are TGTGCCAGCAGCCGCGCGGGCCGAAACACCATATATTTT. Translating gives CASSRAGRNTIYF.

The chain couples TRBV29-1 to TRBJ2-7; D is tentatively TRBD1 or TRBD2 (5 bases each). The CDR3 totals 11 residues. Germline V lookup: CDR1 SQVTM, CDR2 ANQGSEA. Trimming took off 6 bases at V and 4 bases at J, with 10 bases between the two ends. The CDR3: CSVAWGYEQYF. Written as DNA, the CDR3 is TGCAGCGTGGCGTGGGGGTACGAGCAGTACTTC.

V is TRBV27 and J is TRBJ1-1; the D is unclear. Germline V CDR1 and CDR2: MNHEY, SMNVEV (reference sequence). Between the trimmed V and J ends, which lost 2 bases and 3 bases, there was a span of 13 bases. The CDR3 extends over 15 amino acids. The CDR3 DNA follows: TGTGCCAGCAGTTTAGATCCCCGGCCGGACACTGAAGCTTTCTTT. Amino acid sequence: CASSLDPRPDTEAFF.

The chain has TRBV11-2 and TRBJ2-1; 9 nucleotides match TRBD2. The V gene end was trimmed by 3 bases and the J gene end by 10 bases; junction bases not matched to a gene: 10. This CDR3 has 15 amino acids. Germline CDR1 and CDR2: SGHAT and FQNNGV. In DNA form, the CDR3 reads TGTGCCAGCAGCTTTAGCGGGGGCGGGGGATGGGAGCAGTTCTTC. Its protein is CASSFSGGGGWEQFF. The full variable domain, completed using reference TRBV11-2 and TRBJ2-1, is EAGVAQSPRYKIIEKRQSVAFWCNPISGHATLYWYQQILGQGPKLLIQFQNNGVVDDSQLPKDRFSAERLKGVDSTLKIQPAKLEDSAVYLCASSFSGGGGWEQFFGPGTRLTVL.

This clone was seen only once. The J gene is TRBJ2-7, the V gene TRBV28; D uncertain. In germline, CDR1 is MDHEN, CDR2 SYDVKM. CDR3 length equals 13 residues. Trimming left V 4 bases short and J 0 bases short, with 7 bases between. The chain's CDR3 is CASSSPGSYEQYF. CDR3 sequence (DNA): TGTGCCAGCAGTTCCCCAGGCTCCTACGAGCAGTACTTC.

The V call is TRBV19, the J call TRBJ1-1; 8 bases agree with TRBD1. The trim removed 7 bases at V and 7 bases at J, leaving 11 bases unmatched. Germline CDR1 reads LNHDA; CDR2 reads SQIVND (reference sequence). The CDR3 is 14 amino acids. The CDR3 sequence: CASTPKDRDFEAFF. The CDR3 bases are TGTGCCAGTACCCCGAAGGACAGGGATTTTGAAGCTTTCTTT.

The rearrangement joins TRBV29-1 to TRBJ1-1; D gene uncertain. The CDR3 consists of 12 residues. In germline, CDR1 is SQVTM, CDR2 ANQGSEA. The V end was cut by 4 bases, the J end by 1 base, with 7 bases between. CDR3 protein: CSVVSANTEAFF. The CDR3 nucleotides are TGCAGCGTTGTTTCGGCGAACACTGAAGCTTTCTTT.

The J gene is TRBJ2-3, the V gene TRBV7-6; D unresolved. The CDR3 length is 13 residues. Germline V lookup: CDR1 SGHVS, CDR2 FNYEAQ. Trimming left V 7 bases short and J 6 bases short, with 14 bases between. The CDR3, as DNA: TGTGCCAGCATTAACCCTGGGGTCGATACGCAGTATTTT. Protein: CASINPGVDTQYF.

The rearrangement joins TRBV5-4 to TRBJ2-7, with D tentatively TRBD2 (6 bases). CDR1 and CDR2 from the germline V gene are SGHNT and YYREEE (reference sequence). There are 12 residues in the CDR3. The V end lost 4 bases, the J end lost 3 bases, and 8 bases lay between the germline ends. The CDR3 DNA is TGTGCCAGCAGCCACGGGAGCTACGAGCAGTACTTC. Translated: CASSHGSYEQYF.

With regard to this clone: Other DNA sequences in the sample encode the same CDR3. The gene calls are TRBV9 and TRBJ2-7; 11 nucleotides agree with TRBD2. CDR3 length equals 15 residues. Trimming removed 0 bases from V and 3 bases from J; junction bases left unmatched: 2. Germline values: CDR1 SGDLS, CDR2 YYNGEE. CDR3 nucleotide sequence: TGTGCCAGCAGCGTAGGTACTAGCGGGAGCTACGAGCAGTACTTC. Amino acids: CASSVGTSGSYEQYF.

J is TRBJ2-1 and V is TRBV9; TRBD2 matches at 9 bases. With 3 bases clipped from V and 4 bases from J, the junction kept 2 bases outside the gene matches. Per germline, CDR1 SGDLS and CDR2 YYNGEE. This CDR3 region has 14 residues. The CDR3 loop reads CASSASGRYNEQFF. CDR3 bases: TGTGCCAGCAGCGCGAGCGGGAGGTACAATGAGCAGTTCTTC.

The chain recombines TRBV5-1 with TRBJ1-4; no clear D. The germline V gene has CDR1 SGHRS and CDR2 YFSETQ. The CDR3 sequence is 16 residues long. Trimming left V 0 bases short and J 7 bases short, with 16 bases between. The DNA of the CDR3 is TGCGCCAGCAGCTTGGCGGTGGGAGTGCTAGCTGAAAAACTGTTTTTT. Translated: CASSLAVGVLAEKLFF.

The V and J genes are TRBV7-9 and TRBJ2-5; 9 bases match TRBD2. Germline lookup yields CDR1 SEHNR and CDR2 FQNEAQ (reference sequence). This CDR3 comprises 15 residues. Unmatched junction bases numbered 10, after V lost 1 base and J lost 10 bases. This chain's CDR3 is CASSLVLGAGGSQYF. The DNA of the CDR3 is TGTGCCAGCAGCTTAGTGCTCGGAGCGGGAGGCAGCCAGTACTTC.

The genes are TRBV19 and TRBJ1-1; 9 positions match TRBD1. V dropped 0 bases and J dropped 5; count of bases not matched to a gene: 4. Per germline, CDR1 LNHDA and CDR2 SQIVND (reference sequence). The CDR3 has 15 residues. The CDR3 protein is CASSIDGTGRTEAFF. CDR3 sequence (DNA): TGTGCCAGTAGTATAGACGGGACAGGGAGAACTGAAGCTTTCTTT.

The V and J genes are TRBV10-3 and TRBJ2-5, with TRBD2 as a possible D gene (5 bases). The CDR3 extends over 13 amino acids. CDR1 is ENHRY, CDR2 SYGVKD, per germline. V was shortened by 4 bases and J by 4 bases, with 10 bases between the two germline ends. CDR3 coding DNA: TGTGCCATCAGTGCCGGGGAGCGAGAGACCCAGTACTTC. Amino acid sequence: CAISAGERETQYF.

V and J are TRBV10-1 and TRBJ2-7; D not resolved. Germline V CDR1 and CDR2: WNHNN, SYGVQD (reference sequence). This CDR3 contains 13 residues. Trimming removed 6 bases at V and 0 bases at J, with 9 bases between. CDR3 region: CASRAENSYEQYF. For the CDR3, the DNA is TGCGCCAGCAGGGCCGAAAACTCCTACGAGCAGTACTTC.

The rearrangement uses TRBV9 and TRBJ2-2; 10 positions match TRBD2. The CDR3 extends over 16 amino acids. J lost 1 base, V lost 6 bases, and 6 bases had no gene match. CDR1 and CDR2 (germline): SGDLS, YYNGEE. The CDR3 coding sequence is TGTGCCAGCACGGATACTAGCGGGGTGAACACCGGGGAGCTGTTTTTT. The encoded protein is CASTDTSGVNTGELFF.

This clone was picked up one time. J is TRBJ1-1 and V is TRBV9; D remains unclear. Deletions cut 2 bases from V and 0 bases from J, with 8 bases between. Looked up from germline, CDR1 is SGDLS and CDR2 is YYNGEE. This CDR3 is built from 14 residues. The CDR3 sequence is CASSVGPVNTEAFF. CDR3 coding DNA: TGTGCCAGCAGCGTTGGCCCGGTGAACACTGAAGCTTTCTTT.

The chain employs TRBV29-1 and TRBJ1-2, with D possibly matching TRBD1 (6 bases). The CDR3 is 16 residues long. CDR1 and CDR2 from the germline V gene are SQVTM and ANQGSEA. V gave up 7 bases and J gave up 0 bases, with 21 bases separating them. CDR3 in amino acids: CSAEETKKGANYGYTF. CDR3 nucleotide sequence: TGCAGCGCCGAAGAGACAAAAAAGGGGGCTAACTATGGCTACACCTTC. Filled out from reference TRBV29-1 and TRBJ1-2, the complete variable domain reads SAVISQKPSRDICQRGTSLTIQCQVDSQVTMMFWYRQQPGQSLTLIATANQGSEATYESGFVIDKFPISRPNLTFSTLTVSNMSPEDSSIYLCSAEETKKGANYGYTFGSGTRLTVV.

This clone was seen just once. This rearrangement joins TRBV19 to TRBJ2-7; the match to TRBD1 covers 8 bases. Germline V CDR1 and CDR2: LNHDA, SQIVND (reference sequence). This CDR3 is built from 16 residues. The junction had 15 bases not matched to a gene; V was cut back by 7 bases and J by 4 bases. CDR3 region: CASTPQTGVLTYEQYF. In DNA form, the CDR3 reads TGTGCCAGTACCCCTCAGACAGGGGTCCTTACTTACGAGCAGTACTTC.

This chain connects TRBV5-1 to TRBJ2-5; maybe TRBD1 (6 bases). The CDR3 extends over 16 amino acids. The V end was cut by 0 bases, the J end by 1 base, with 13 bases between. In germline, CDR1 is SGHRS, CDR2 YFSETQ. The CDR3 loop is CASSLAERGTQETQYF. The CDR3 DNA is TGCGCCAGCAGCTTGGCCGAAAGGGGGACCCAAGAGACCCAGTACTTC.

This chain links TRBV7-9 with TRBJ2-7, with 9 bases that match TRBD2. CDR1 and CDR2 from the germline V gene are SEHNR and FQNEAQ (reference sequence). J was trimmed by 2 bases and V by 5 bases; bases with no gene match: 10. This CDR3 has 16 residues. DNA of the CDR3: TGTGCCAGCAGCCCCCGGGGGGCTAGCGGGACCTACGAGCAGTACTTC. Amino acid sequence: CASSPRGASGTYEQYF.

Details on this clone: The same CDR3 arises from other DNA sequences in this sample as well. CDR3: CATSRDRSSNQPQHF. The CDR3 region has the DNA TGTGCCACCAGCAGAGACAGATCCAGCAATCAGCCCCAGCATTTT. The rearrangement uses TRBV15 and TRBJ1-5; D is unresolved. Germline CDR1 LNHNV, CDR2 YYDKDF (reference sequence). V gave up 0 bases and J gave up 1 base, with 7 bases separating them. CDR3 length: 15 residues.

The chain joins TRBV7-3 to TRBJ2-3; D is unclear. The CDR3 runs to 13 residues. The V end lost 5 bases, the J end lost 6 bases, and 12 bases lay between the germline ends. Germline lookup yields CDR1 SGHTA and CDR2 FQGTGA. The CDR3 bases are TGTGCCAGCAGCACGAGCTTGTTGGATACGCAGTATTTT. Translating gives CASSTSLLDTQYF.

The J gene is TRBJ1-5, the V gene TRBV19, with D maybe TRBD1 (5 bases). CDR3 length equals 14 residues. V lost 4 bases, J lost 0 bases, and 7 bases lay in between. Germline-derived CDR1 and CDR2 are LNHDA and SQIVND (reference sequence). The CDR3 DNA is TGTGCCAGTAGTAGGACAAGTAGCAATCAGCCCCAGCATTTT. It is translated as CASSRTSSNQPQHF.

Note on this clone: At one end the junction does not follow the germline gene, possibly because of a read error. The chain is built from TRBV27 and TRBJ1-5; D not certain. Germline values: CDR1 MNHEY, CDR2 SMNVEV (reference sequence). The CDR3 length is 13 residues. CDR3 in DNA: TGTGCCAACAGTTGGGCTAGGGAGTTGCCCCAGCATTTT. It codes for CANSWARELPQHF.

Concerning this clone: This sample includes further DNA sequences coding for the same CDR3. The genes are TRBV29-1 and TRBJ2-7; 12 bases align to TRBD2. With 5 bases clipped from V and 2 bases from J, the junction kept 1 base outside the gene matches. This CDR3 has 13 amino acids. The germline gives CDR1 SQVTM, CDR2 ANQGSEA. This CDR3 reads CSVRLAGAYEQYF. DNA of the CDR3: TGCAGCGTTCGACTAGCGGGGGCCTACGAGCAGTACTTC.

The V gene is TRBV5-1, the J gene TRBJ1-4; the match to TRBD1 covers 9 bases. Trimming at V came to 0 bases and at J to 5 bases, leaving 8 bases not matched to a gene. The CDR3 consists of 17 residues. The germline CDR1 and CDR2 sequences are SGHRS and YFSETQ. The CDR3 protein is CASSLAHRTGVNEKLFF. For the CDR3, the DNA is TGCGCCAGCAGCTTGGCCCACCGGACAGGGGTAAATGAAAAACTGTTTTTT.

The rearrangement uses TRBV10-3 and TRBJ1-3; D gene unclear. The CDR3 contains 11 residues. CDR1 is ENHRY and CDR2 is SYGVKD in the germline V gene. Trimming shortened V by 8 bases and J by 2 bases, and 4 bases separated the two germline ends. Here the CDR3 reads CAISPGNTIYF. The CDR3 DNA follows: TGTGCCATCTCCCCTGGAAACACCATATATTTT.

The chain couples TRBV27 to TRBJ2-3; 15 nucleotides align to TRBD2. The germline V gene encodes CDR1 MNHEY and CDR2 SMNVEV (reference sequence). V shed 4 bases, J shed 6 bases, and the junction held 2 bases outside the gene matches. The CDR3 runs 15 residues. In nucleotides, the CDR3 is TGTGCCAGCAGTTCTGGACTAGCGGGAGGGGATACGCAGTATTTT. Translated, it gives CASSSGLAGGDTQYF.

The CDR3 reads CASSVGGGGYTF. As DNA, the CDR3 is TGTGCCAGCAGCGTAGGAGGCGGTGGCTACACCTTC. J is TRBJ1-2 and V is TRBV9; no clear D. CDR1 SGDLS and CDR2 YYNGEE come from the germline V gene. V lost 0 bases and J 7 bases, leaving 7 bases between the germline ends. The CDR3 has 12 residues.